This TCR beta chain was documented in a study of T cell responses to AZD1222 COVID-19 vaccine. Here immunoSEQ multiplex PCR was the method, and the copy in TCRdb shows in-frame clones only, minus some. The table lists roughly 93,000 clones, 85% to 90% of them singletons. V shed 3 bases and J 6 bases; nucleotides not matched to a gene: 1. CDR3 length: 13 amino acids. Per the germline V gene, CDR1 is KGHSH and CDR2 is LQKENI. Note on this clone: This specimen includes other DNA sequences encoding the same CDR3.

The TCR comes from an adult in good health. The sequencing used peripheral blood, collected on day 0 of AZD1222 vaccination. V gene TRBV18 combines with J gene TRBJ2-7; the match to TRBD1 covers 11 bases. Here the CDR3 DNA reads TGTGCCAGCTCACCCGGGACAGGGGGCGAGCAGTACTTC. Translation: CASSPGTGGEQYF.